Described below is a single TCR beta chain sequence and its context. These data come from a study of technical replicates of blood from a few donors. CDR1 is MDHEN and CDR2 is SYDVKM in the germline V gene. V shed 4 bases and J shed 4 bases, with 11 bases lying between them. CDR3 length: 13 residues. Assay used: immunoSEQ multiplex PCR; TCRdb lists only in-frame clones, some missing. The sample lists fewer than 95,000 clones; roughly 93% were seen once. This sequence was found in a human donor in good health. The V gene is TRBV28, the J gene TRBJ2-7; a possible D gene is TRBD1 (6 bases). The material sequenced was T cells isolated from PBMCs. CDR3 amino acids: CASSSPGQYEQYF. CDR3 DNA: TGTGCCAGCAGTTCCCCCGGACAGTACGAGCAGTACTTC.